Following are 8 T cell receptor beta chains from one sample sequenced in a study of CD8+ T cells in alopecia areata. After isolation, RNA underwent reverse transcription to generate cDNA as the sequencing template. The data were produced by immunoSEQ multiplex PCR, yet TCRdb's version contains in-frame clones alone and is incomplete. The table includes 200,000 to 250,000 clones, 57% detected once. This material consisted of CD4+ T cells sorted from blood, taken at week 0. All receptors derive from a human donor with alopecia areata.

This clone appeared a few times. The genes are TRBV29-1 and TRBJ2-2, with TRBD2 identical over 7 bases. Germline CDR1 and CDR2: SQVTM and ANQGSEA. The CDR3 length is 12 residues. The J segment lost 6 bases and the V segment lost 6 bases, leaving 4 bases of the junction unmatched. In nucleotides, the CDR3 is TGCAGCGTCCGGGACTACCCCGGGGAGCTGTTTTTT. Protein sequence: CSVRDYPGELFF.

In this sample, this clone turned up a few times. Other DNA sequences of this sample code for an identical CDR3. CDR3 sequence: CSVVGRYTDTQYF. CDR3 coding DNA: TGCAGCGTTGTAGGGCGGTACACAGATACGCAGTATTTT. The V and J genes are TRBV29-1 and TRBJ2-3, with D hard to call. V was shortened by 4 bases and J by 2 bases, with 10 bases between the two germline ends. CDR1 and CDR2 from the germline V gene are SQVTM and ANQGSEA. The CDR3 consists of 13 residues.

The chain joins TRBV25-1 to TRBJ1-6; D ambiguous. The CDR3 is 12 amino acids. V gave up 5 bases and J gave up 7 bases, with 6 bases separating them. Germline values: CDR1 MGHDK, CDR2 SYGVNS. As DNA, the CDR3 is TGTGCCAGCAGTTGGGAAAATTCACCCCTCCACTTT. Translating gives CASSWENSPLHF.

The genes are TRBV5-6 and TRBJ1-6; the match to TRBD1 covers 7 bases. Germline values: CDR1 SGHDT, CDR2 YYEEEE. Unmatched junction bases numbered 12, after V lost 4 bases and J lost 8 bases. The CDR3 runs 16 residues. The CDR3 region has the DNA TGTGCCAGCAGCCCATACTACAGGGGTTCGGATTCACCCCTCCACTTT. Amino acids: CASSPYYRGSDSPLHF.

The chain has TRBV29-1 and TRBJ1-5, with 7 bases that match TRBD1. CDR3 length: 14 residues. Germline CDR1 SQVTM, CDR2 ANQGSEA. V dropped 6 bases and J dropped 0; count of bases not matched to a gene: 5. Here the CDR3 reads CSVGTDHSNQPQHF. The CDR3 region has the DNA TGCAGCGTGGGGACAGATCATAGCAATCAGCCCCAGCATTTT.

The chain carries TRBV7-3 and TRBJ2-2; the match to TRBD1 covers 7 bases. Germline V gene data show CDR1 as SGHTA and CDR2 as FQGTGA. CDR3 length equals 16 residues. With V trimmed by 1 base and J by 4 bases, 6 bases remained unmatched. The CDR3 DNA is TGTGCCAGCAGCTTAAAGACAGGGAAGAGCACCGGGGAGCTGTTTTTT. This sequence encodes CASSLKTGKSTGELFF.

The rearrangement links TRBV6-5 to TRBJ1-1; D gene ambiguous. Germline V CDR1 and CDR2: MNHEY, SVGAGI. The germline V and J ends were trimmed by 4 bases and 1 base, with 7 bases remaining between them. The CDR3 has 13 residues. The chain's CDR3 is CASSWAANTEAFF. The CDR3 coding sequence is TGTGCCAGCAGTTGGGCAGCGAACACTGAAGCTTTCTTT.

V is TRBV30 and J is TRBJ1-1; no clear D. V was clipped by 3 bases and J by 9 bases, with 14 bases between them. The CDR3 consists of 12 residues. In germline, CDR1 is GTSNPN, CDR2 SVGIG (reference sequence). The CDR3 DNA follows: TGTGCCTGGAGCTTCGGGTCCAAGAAAGCTTTCTTT. Translation: CAWSFGSKKAFF.